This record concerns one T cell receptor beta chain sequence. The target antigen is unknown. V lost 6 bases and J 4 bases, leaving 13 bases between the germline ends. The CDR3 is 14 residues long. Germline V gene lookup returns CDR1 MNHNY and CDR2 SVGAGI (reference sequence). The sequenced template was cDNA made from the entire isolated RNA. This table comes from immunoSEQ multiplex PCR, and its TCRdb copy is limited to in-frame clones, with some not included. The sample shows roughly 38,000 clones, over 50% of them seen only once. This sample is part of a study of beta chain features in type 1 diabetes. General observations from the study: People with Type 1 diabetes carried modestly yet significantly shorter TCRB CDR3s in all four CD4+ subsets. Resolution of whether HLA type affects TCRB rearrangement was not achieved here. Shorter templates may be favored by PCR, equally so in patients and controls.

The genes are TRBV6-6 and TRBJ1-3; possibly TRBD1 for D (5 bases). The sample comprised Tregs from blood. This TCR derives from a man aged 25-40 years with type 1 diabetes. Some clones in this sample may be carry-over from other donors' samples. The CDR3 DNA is TGTGCCAGCAGAGCCTCAGGGTCCGGAAACACCATATATTTT. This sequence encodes CASRASGSGNTIYF.